Below, one T cell receptor beta chain is given with its context. This CDR3 spans 11 amino acids. V shed 4 bases and J shed 6 bases, with 5 bases lying between them. The table came from immunoSEQ multiplex PCR; TCRdb's copy has only in-frame clones and leaves some out. This table holds approximately 75,000 clones, roughly 88% found once. This sample stems from a study of blood T cell repertoires in COVID-19. Study-level background: Acute and convalescent COVID-19 samples came from the United States, Italy and Spain.

V and J are TRBV12-3 or TRBV12-4 and TRBJ2-3, with D uncertain. Input material: peripheral blood. This clonotype was sampled from a woman in her forties or fifties with acute or convalescent COVID-19. DNA of the CDR3: TGTGCCAGCAGTTCCGGGGATACGCAGTATTTT. Its translation: CASSSGDTQYF.